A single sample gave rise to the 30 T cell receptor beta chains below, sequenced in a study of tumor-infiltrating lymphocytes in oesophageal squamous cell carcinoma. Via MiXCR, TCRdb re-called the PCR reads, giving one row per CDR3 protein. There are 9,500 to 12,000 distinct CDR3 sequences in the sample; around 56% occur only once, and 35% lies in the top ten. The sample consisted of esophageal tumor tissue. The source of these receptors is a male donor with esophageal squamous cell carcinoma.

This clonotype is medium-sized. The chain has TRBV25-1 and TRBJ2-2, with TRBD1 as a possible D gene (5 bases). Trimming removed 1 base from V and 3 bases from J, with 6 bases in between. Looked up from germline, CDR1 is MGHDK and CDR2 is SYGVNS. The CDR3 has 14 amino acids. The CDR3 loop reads CASSESRDTGELFF. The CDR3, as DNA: TGTGCCAGCAGTGAATCCAGGGACACCGGGGAGCTGTTTTTT.

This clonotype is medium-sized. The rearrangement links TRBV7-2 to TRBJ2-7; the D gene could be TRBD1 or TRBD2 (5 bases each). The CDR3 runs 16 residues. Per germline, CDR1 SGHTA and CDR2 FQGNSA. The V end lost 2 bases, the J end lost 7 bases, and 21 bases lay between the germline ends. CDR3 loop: CASSLSSGTGLREQYF. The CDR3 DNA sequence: TGTGCCAGCAGCTTAAGTTCCGGGACGGGGCTACGGGAGCAGTACTTC. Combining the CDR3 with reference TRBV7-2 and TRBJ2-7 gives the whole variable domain GAGVSQSPSNKVTEKGKDVELRCDPISGHTALYWYRQSLGQGLEFLIYFQGNSAPDKSGLPSDRFSAERTGGSVSTLTIQRTQQEDSAVYLCASSLSSGTGLREQYFGPGTRLTVT.

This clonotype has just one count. The CDR3 loop reads CATSAPQETQYF. DNA for the CDR3: TGTGCCACCAGTGCCCCTCAAGAGACCCAGTACTTC. V is TRBV24-1 and J is TRBJ2-5; D not resolved. V lost 5 bases, J lost 2 bases, and 5 bases lay in between. Germline CDR1 KGHDR, CDR2 SFDVKD. This CDR3 is 12 amino acids long.

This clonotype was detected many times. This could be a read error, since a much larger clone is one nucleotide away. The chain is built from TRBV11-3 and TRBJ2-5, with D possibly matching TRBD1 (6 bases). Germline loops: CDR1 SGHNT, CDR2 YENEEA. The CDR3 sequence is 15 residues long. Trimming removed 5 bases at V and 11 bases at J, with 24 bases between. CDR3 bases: TGTGCCAGCAGCCATGCCCCAACAGGGTACAATGAGCAGTACTTC. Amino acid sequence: CASSHAPTGYNEQYF.

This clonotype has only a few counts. CDR3 loop: CASRPESRGNTEAFF. Here the CDR3 DNA reads TGTGCCAGCAGGCCAGAATCTAGAGGGAACACTGAAGCTTTCTTT. The V call is TRBV7-2, the J call TRBJ1-1, with D unclear. Trimming took 6 bases from V and 1 from J, leaving 15 bases between them. The length of the CDR3 is 15 residues. The germline V gene encodes CDR1 SGHTA and CDR2 FQGNSA.

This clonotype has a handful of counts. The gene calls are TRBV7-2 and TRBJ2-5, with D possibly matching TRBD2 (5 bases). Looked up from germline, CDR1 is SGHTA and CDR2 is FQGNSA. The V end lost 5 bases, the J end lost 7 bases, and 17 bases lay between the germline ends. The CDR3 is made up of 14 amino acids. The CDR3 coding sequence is TGTGCCAGCAGCGTGACCCCAGGAGGTGTGACCCAGTACTTC. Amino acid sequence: CASSVTPGGVTQYF.

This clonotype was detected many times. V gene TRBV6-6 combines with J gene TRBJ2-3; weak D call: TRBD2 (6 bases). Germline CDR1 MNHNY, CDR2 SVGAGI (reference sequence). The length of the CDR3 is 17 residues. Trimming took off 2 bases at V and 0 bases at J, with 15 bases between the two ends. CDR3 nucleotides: TGTGCCAGCAGTTACCATCTTCCGGGAGAGAGCACAGATACGCAGTATTTT. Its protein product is CASSYHLPGESTDTQYF.

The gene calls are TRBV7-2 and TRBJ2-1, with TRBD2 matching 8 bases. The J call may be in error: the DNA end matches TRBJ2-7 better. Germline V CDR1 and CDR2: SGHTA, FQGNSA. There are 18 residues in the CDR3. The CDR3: CASSPRGPGAGVSYEQYF. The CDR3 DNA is TGTGCCAGCAGCCCTAGGGGCCCAGGAGCGGGAGTGTCCTACGAGCAGTACTTC.

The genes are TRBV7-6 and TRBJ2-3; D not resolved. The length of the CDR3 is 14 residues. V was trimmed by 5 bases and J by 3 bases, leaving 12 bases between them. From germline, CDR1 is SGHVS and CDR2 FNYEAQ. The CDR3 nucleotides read TGTGCCAGCAGCAAATACATAGAGACAGATACGCAGTATTTT. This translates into CASSKYIETDTQYF.

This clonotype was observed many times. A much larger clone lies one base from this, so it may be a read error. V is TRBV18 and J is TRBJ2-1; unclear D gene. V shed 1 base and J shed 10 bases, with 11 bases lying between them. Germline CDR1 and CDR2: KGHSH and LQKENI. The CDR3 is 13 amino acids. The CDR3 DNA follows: TGTGCCAGCTCACCACGGGGAAACTACGAGCAGTTCTTC. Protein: CASSPRGNYEQFF.

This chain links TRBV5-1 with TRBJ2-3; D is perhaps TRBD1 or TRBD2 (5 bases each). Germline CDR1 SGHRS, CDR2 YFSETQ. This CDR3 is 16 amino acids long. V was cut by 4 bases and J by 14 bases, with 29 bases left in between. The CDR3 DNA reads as TGCGCCAGCAGCGCCAGGTTCTCACAAGGGGCCGGGGAGCTGTATTTT. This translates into CASSARFSQGAGELYF.

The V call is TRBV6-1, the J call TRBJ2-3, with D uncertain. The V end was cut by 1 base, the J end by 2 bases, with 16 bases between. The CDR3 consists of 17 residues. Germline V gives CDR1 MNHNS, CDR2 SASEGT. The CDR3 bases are TGTGCCAGCAGTGAAGAACCAACCTCCAGTAACACAGATACGCAGTATTTT. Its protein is CASSEEPTSSNTDTQYF.

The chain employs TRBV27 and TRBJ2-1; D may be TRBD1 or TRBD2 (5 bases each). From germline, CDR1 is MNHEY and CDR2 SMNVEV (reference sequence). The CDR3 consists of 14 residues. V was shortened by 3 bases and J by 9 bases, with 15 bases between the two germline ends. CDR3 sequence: CASSFRDAGGEQFF. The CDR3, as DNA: TGTGCCAGCAGTTTCCGGGACGCTGGGGGTGAGCAGTTCTTC.

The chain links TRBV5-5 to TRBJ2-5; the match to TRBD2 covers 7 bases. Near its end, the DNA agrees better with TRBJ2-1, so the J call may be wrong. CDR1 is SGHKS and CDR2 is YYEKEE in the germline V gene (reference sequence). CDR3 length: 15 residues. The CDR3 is CASSRWSSGGNEQFF. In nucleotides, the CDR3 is TGTGCCAGCAGCCGATGGTCTAGCGGAGGCAATGAGCAGTTCTTC.

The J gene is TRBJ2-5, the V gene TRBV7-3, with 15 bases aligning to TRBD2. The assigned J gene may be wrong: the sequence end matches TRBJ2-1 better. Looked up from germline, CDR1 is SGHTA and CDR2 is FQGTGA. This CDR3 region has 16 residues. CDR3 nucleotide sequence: TGTGCCAGCAGCTCCGGACTAGCGGGAGGGCACTATGAGCAGTTCTTC. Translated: CASSSGLAGGHYEQFF.

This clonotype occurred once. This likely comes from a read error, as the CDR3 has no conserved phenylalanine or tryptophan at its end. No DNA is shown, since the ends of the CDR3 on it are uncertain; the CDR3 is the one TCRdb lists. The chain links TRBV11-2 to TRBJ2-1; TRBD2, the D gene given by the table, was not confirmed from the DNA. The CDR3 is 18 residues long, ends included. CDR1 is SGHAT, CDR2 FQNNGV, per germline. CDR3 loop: CASSLVAGVSYNEQYFGS.

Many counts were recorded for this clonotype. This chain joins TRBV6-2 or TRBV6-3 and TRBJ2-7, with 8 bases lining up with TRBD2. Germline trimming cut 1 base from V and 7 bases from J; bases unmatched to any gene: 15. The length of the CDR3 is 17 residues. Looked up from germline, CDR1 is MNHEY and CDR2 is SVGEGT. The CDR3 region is CASSYFQREPAQKEQYF. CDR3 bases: TGTGCCAGCAGTTACTTCCAGCGGGAGCCCGCGCAGAAAGAGCAGTACTTC.

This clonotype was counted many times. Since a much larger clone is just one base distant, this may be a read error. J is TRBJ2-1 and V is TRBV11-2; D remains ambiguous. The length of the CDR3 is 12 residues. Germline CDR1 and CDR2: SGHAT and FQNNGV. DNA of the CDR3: TGTGCCGGCAGCTTATTCGTGAGTGAGCAGTTCTTC. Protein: CAGSLFVSEQFF.

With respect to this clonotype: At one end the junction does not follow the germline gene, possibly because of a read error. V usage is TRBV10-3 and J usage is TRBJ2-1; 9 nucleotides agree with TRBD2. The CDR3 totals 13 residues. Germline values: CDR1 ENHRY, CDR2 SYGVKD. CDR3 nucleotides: TGTGCCATCAGACCCGGGACTAGCCACGACCCGTACTTC. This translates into CAIRPGTSHDPYF.

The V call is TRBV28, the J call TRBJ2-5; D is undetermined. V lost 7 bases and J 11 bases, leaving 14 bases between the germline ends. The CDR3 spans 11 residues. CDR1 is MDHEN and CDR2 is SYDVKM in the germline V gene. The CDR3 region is CASTGFHEQYF. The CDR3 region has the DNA TGTGCCAGCACTGGGTTCCATGAGCAGTACTTC.

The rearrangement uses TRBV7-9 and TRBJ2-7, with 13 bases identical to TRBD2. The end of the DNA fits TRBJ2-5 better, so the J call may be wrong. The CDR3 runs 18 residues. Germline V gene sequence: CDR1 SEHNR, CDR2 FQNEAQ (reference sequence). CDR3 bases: TGTGCCAGCAGCCCCGGGCCTGGACTAGCGGGAGACCGAGAGACCCAGTACTTC. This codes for CASSPGPGLAGDRETQYF.

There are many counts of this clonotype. CDR3 bases: TGTGCCAGCAGTCCGCACAGGACTCCGGGCTACACCTTC. It codes for CASSPHRTPGYTF. This rearrangement joins TRBV27 to TRBJ1-2; maybe TRBD1 (5 bases). Germline CDR1 reads MNHEY; CDR2 reads SMNVEV (reference sequence). This CDR3 has 13 amino acids. Trimming stripped 5 bases from V and 8 bases from J, with 15 bases between.

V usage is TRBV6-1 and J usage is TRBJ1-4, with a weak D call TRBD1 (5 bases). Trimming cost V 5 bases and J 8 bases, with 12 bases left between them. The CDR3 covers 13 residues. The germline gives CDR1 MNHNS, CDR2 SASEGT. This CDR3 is CASSWGPKEKLFF. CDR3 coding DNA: TGTGCCAGCAGTTGGGGACCGAAAGAAAAACTGTTTTTT.

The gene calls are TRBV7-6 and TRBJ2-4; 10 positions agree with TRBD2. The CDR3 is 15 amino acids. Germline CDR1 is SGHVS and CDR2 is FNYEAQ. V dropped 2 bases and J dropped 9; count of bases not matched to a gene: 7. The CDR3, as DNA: TGTGCCAGCAGCTTATCTAGCGGGGGCCTGGGCATTCAGTACTTC. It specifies CASSLSSGGLGIQYF.

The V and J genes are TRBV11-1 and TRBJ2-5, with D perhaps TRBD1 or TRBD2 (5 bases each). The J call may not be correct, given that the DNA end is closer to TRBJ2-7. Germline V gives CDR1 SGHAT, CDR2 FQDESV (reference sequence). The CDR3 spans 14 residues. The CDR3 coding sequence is TGTGCCAGCAGCTTACTGGGGGAGTCCTACGAGCAGTACTTC. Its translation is CASSLLGESYEQYF.

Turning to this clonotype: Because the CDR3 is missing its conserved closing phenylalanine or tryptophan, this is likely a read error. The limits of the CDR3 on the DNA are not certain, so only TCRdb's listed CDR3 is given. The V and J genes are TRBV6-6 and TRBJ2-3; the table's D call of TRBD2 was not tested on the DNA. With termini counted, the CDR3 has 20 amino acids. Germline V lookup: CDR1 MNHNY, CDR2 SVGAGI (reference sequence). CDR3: CASSYSGLAGEGAETQYFGP.

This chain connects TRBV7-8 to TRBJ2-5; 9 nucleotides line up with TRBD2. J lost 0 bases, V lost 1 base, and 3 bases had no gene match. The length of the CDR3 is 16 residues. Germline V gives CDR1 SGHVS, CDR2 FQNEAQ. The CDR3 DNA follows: TGTGCCAGCAGCTTAGGGGTAGCGGGAGACCAAGAGACCCAGTACTTC. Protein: CASSLGVAGDQETQYF.

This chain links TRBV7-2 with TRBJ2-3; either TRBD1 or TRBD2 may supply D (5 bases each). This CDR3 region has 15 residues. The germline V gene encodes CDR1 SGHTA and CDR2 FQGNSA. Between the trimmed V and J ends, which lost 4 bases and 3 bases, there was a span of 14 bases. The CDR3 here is CASSSRPGSTDTQYF. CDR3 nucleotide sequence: TGTGCCAGCAGCTCCCGGCCAGGGAGTACAGATACGCAGTATTTT.

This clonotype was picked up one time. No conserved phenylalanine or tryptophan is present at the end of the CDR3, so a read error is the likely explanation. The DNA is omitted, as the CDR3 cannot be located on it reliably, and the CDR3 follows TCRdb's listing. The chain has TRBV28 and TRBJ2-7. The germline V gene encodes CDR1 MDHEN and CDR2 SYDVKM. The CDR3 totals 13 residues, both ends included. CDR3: CASSERYEQYFGS.

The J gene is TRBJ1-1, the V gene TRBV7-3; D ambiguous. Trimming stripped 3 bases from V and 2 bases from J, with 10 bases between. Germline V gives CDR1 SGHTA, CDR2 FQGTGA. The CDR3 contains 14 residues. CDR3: CASSFDGPNTEAFF. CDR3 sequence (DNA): TGTGCCAGCAGCTTCGACGGGCCCAACACTGAAGCTTTCTTT.